The 22 T cell receptor beta chains presented below share a single source sample, sequenced in a study of cytomegalovirus exposure and HLA in healthy donors. Primers: 60 Vbeta forward and 13 Jbeta reverse. Measured with immunoSEQ multiplex PCR; TCRdb has only the in-frame clones, and not every one. The data contain 100,000 or so clones, approximately 72% of them singletons. Sequencing input: PBMCs. The receptors were gathered from a male donor in good health and CMV-seropositive.

The gene calls are TRBV29-1 and TRBJ2-1; TRBD1 matches at 10 bases. The CDR3 length is 14 residues. J lost 3 bases, V lost 6 bases, and 5 bases had no gene match. Germline V lookup: CDR1 SQVTM, CDR2 ANQGSEA. CDR3 nucleotide sequence: TGCAGCGTGGGGGACAGGGGAAACTACAATGAGCAGTTCTTC. It encodes CSVGDRGNYNEQFF.

The chain recombines TRBV28 with TRBJ2-7, with D possibly TRBD2 on 5 matching bases. The CDR3 loop spans 13 amino acids. The V gene lost 4 bases and the J gene lost 12 bases, with 19 bases spanning the gap. Germline V gene lookup returns CDR1 MDHEN and CDR2 SYDVKM. This CDR3 is CASSSPPGVSTYF. CDR3 nucleotide sequence: TGTGCCAGCAGTTCGCCACCCGGGGTCAGTACGTACTTC.

The chain links TRBV11-3 to TRBJ2-7; tentative D call: TRBD1 (6 bases). There are 17 residues in the CDR3. Germline-derived CDR1 and CDR2 are SGHNT and YENEEA. The V end was cut by 2 bases, the J end by 6 bases, with 23 bases between. CDR3 amino acids: CASSLTKSNITGREQYF. CDR3 nucleotide sequence: TGTGCCAGCAGCTTAACCAAATCCAACATAACAGGGCGCGAGCAGTACTTC.

This clone was counted once. This chain links TRBV21-1 with TRBJ2-1; TRBD2, the table's D call, was not compared with the DNA. TRBV21-1 is recorded as a pseudogene. The CDR3 loop spans 13 amino acids. The CDR3 sequence: CASSKYGGAGQFF. CDR3 nucleotides: TGTGCCAGCAGCAAATACGGGGGGGCCGGGCAGTTCTTC.

The chain combines TRBV9 with TRBJ1-1; D is unclear. This CDR3 has 14 amino acids. The germline V gene has CDR1 SGDLS and CDR2 YYNGEE. V lost 4 bases to trimming and J lost 0 bases, with 10 bases between them. The CDR3, as DNA: TGTGCCAGCAGCCTCCGGGAGATGAACACTGAAGCTTTCTTT. It specifies CASSLREMNTEAFF.

The DNA for the CDR3 is TGTGCCAGCAGCGCAGGGGGCACGAACACTGAAGCTTTCTTT. This sequence encodes CASSAGGTNTEAFF. The V gene is TRBV9, the J gene TRBJ1-1, with 8 positions matching TRBD1. The CDR3 covers 14 residues. Unmatched junction bases numbered 2, after V lost 3 bases and J lost 1 base. Germline lookup yields CDR1 SGDLS and CDR2 YYNGEE.

The rearrangement uses TRBV5-4 and TRBJ2-5, with D possibly TRBD1 on 6 matching bases. V was cut by 4 bases and J by 0 bases, with 13 bases left in between. This CDR3 region has 15 residues. In germline, CDR1 is SGHNT, CDR2 YYREEE (reference sequence). The CDR3 sequence is CASSDPGTYQETQYF. Written as DNA, the CDR3 is TGTGCCAGCAGCGATCCCGGGACATACCAAGAGACCCAGTACTTC.

This clone came up once. The chain uses TRBV4-3 and TRBJ2-2, with D hard to call. Trimming cost V 1 base and J 0 bases, with 9 bases left between them. CDR1 is LGHNA and CDR2 is YSLEER in the germline V gene. This CDR3 has 16 amino acids. DNA of the CDR3: TGCGCCAGCAGCCAAGGAGTTGGAGCGAACACCGGGGAGCTGTTTTTT. As protein: CASSQGVGANTGELFF.

CDR3 bases: TGTGCCAGCAGCTTAAGGGTGGGCCGCCGCGGGAGGTATGGCTACACCTTC. Its translation: CASSLRVGRRGRYGYTF. The chain uses TRBV7-2 and TRBJ1-2; D is ambiguous. Germline CDR1 SGHTA, CDR2 FQGNSA. Trimming cost V 2 bases and J 5 bases, with 21 bases left between them. This CDR3 has 17 residues.

This clone is a singleton in its sample. This chain links TRBV5-6 with TRBJ2-7; TRBD1 might be the D (5 bases). The CDR3 covers 13 residues. Germline CDR1 and CDR2: SGHDT and YYEEEE. The ends were cut back, 1 base at V and 3 bases at J, with 8 bases in the middle. CDR3 sequence: CASSLYDSYEQYF. As DNA, the CDR3 is TGTGCCAGCAGCTTGTACGACAGCTACGAGCAGTACTTC.

The chain links TRBV9 to TRBJ1-3; no definite D call. The CDR3 is 13 residues long. Germline loops: CDR1 SGDLS, CDR2 YYNGEE. V shed 3 bases and J shed 7 bases, with 11 bases lying between them. CDR3 sequence reads: CASSARLRNTIYF. In nucleotides, the CDR3 is TGTGCCAGCAGCGCCAGGCTACGGAACACCATATATTTT. The full variable domain, with the rest looked up from reference TRBV9 and TRBJ1-3, is DSGVTQTPKHLITATGQRVTLRCSPRSGDLSVYWYQQSLDQGLQFLIQYYNGEERAKGNILERFSAQQFPDLHSELNLSSLELGDSALYFCASSARLRNTIYFGEGSWLTVV.

Only a few counts were recorded for this clone. The chain has TRBV5-1 and TRBJ2-4, with D maybe TRBD1 (6 bases). The V end lost 0 bases, the J end lost 2 bases, and 15 bases lay between the germline ends. This CDR3 has 17 residues. The germline CDR1 and CDR2 sequences are SGHRS and YFSETQ. The CDR3 is CASSLAWDTVSKNIQYF. CDR3 in DNA: TGCGCCAGCAGCTTGGCCTGGGACACCGTTTCCAAAAACATTCAGTACTTC.

V usage is TRBV11-2 and J usage is TRBJ1-1; D is uncertain. Germline assignment: CDR1 SGHAT and CDR2 FQNNGV. This CDR3 contains 14 residues. V dropped 6 bases and J dropped 0 bases, with 11 bases sitting between them. CDR3 in amino acids: CASSSGTMNTEAFF. In DNA form, the CDR3 reads TGTGCCAGCAGTAGCGGAACAATGAACACTGAAGCTTTCTTT.

This chain connects TRBV11-3 to TRBJ2-5; possibly TRBD1 for D (5 bases). Germline CDR1 is SGHNT and CDR2 is YENEEA. The CDR3 contains 13 residues. V lost 1 base and J 5 bases, leaving 8 bases between the germline ends. This chain's CDR3 is CASSLGQGETQYF. The CDR3 coding sequence is TGTGCCAGCAGCTTAGGTCAGGGTGAGACCCAGTACTTC.

The genes are TRBV5-1 and TRBJ2-3, with D uncertain. The CDR3 spans 14 residues. Trimming took off 3 bases at V and 0 bases at J, with 8 bases between the two ends. The germline V gene has CDR1 SGHRS and CDR2 YFSETQ. Written as DNA, the CDR3 is TGCGCCAGCAGCTCGGAGCCTAGCACAGATACGCAGTATTTT. This translates into CASSSEPSTDTQYF.

The chain is built from TRBV5-6 and TRBJ1-6; D perhaps matches TRBD1 (6 bases). Trimming removed 1 base from V and 5 bases from J, with 16 bases in between. Germline CDR1 SGHDT, CDR2 YYEEEE. The length of the CDR3 is 17 residues. The CDR3 spells CASSLLVQGQDNSPLHF. The DNA for the CDR3 is TGTGCCAGCAGCTTGTTGGTCCAGGGACAAGATAATTCACCCCTCCACTTT.

This clone was found once. The chain links TRBV18 to TRBJ1-2; 7 positions match TRBD1. J was trimmed by 4 bases and V by 4 bases; bases with no gene match: 6. Germline V gives CDR1 KGHSH, CDR2 LQKENI. The CDR3 consists of 14 residues. Written as DNA, the CDR3 is TGTGCCAGCTCACAGACAGGGTCGGCCTATGGCTACACCTTC. Protein product: CASSQTGSAYGYTF.

This clone was counted only a few times. The chain joins TRBV7-3 to TRBJ2-3, with TRBD2 identical over 12 bases. This CDR3 region has 15 residues. Germline assignment: CDR1 SGHTA and CDR2 FQGTGA. V dropped 4 bases and J dropped 5; count of bases not matched to a gene: 4. The CDR3 loop is CASSSSGGARDTQYF. The CDR3 DNA reads TGTGCCAGCAGCTCTAGCGGGGGGGCAAGAGATACGCAGTATTTT.

V is TRBV20-1 and J is TRBJ2-1; D perhaps matches TRBD1 (5 bases). CDR3 length: 11 residues. The germline gives CDR1 DFQATT, CDR2 SNEGSKA (reference sequence). This CDR3 is CRVAGFNEQFF. The CDR3 coding sequence is TGCAGGGTAGCAGGGTTCAATGAGCAGTTCTTC.

Concerning this clone itself: The junction and the germline gene differ at one end; a read error may be behind it. V gene TRBV7-9 combines with J gene TRBJ2-1; 13 nucleotides align to TRBD2. Germline V CDR1 and CDR2: SEHNR, FQNEAQ (reference sequence). CDR3 length: 17 amino acids. As DNA, the CDR3 is TGTTCCAGCAGCGCAGGACTAGCGGGGGCTAGGTACAATGAGCAGTTCTTC. It is translated as CSSSAGLAGARYNEQFF.

The V call is TRBV19, the J call TRBJ2-1; TRBD2 aligns across 10 bases. The CDR3 runs 15 residues. J lost 4 bases, V lost 2 bases, and 2 bases had no gene match. Germline values: CDR1 LNHDA, CDR2 SQIVND (reference sequence). CDR3 protein: CASSISSGGYNEQFF. CDR3 DNA: TGTGCCAGTAGTATATCTAGCGGGGGTTACAATGAGCAGTTCTTC.

With regard to this clone: The junction does not match germline at one end; this may be a read error. The CDR3 reads CSSSYLPAGDNEKLFF. CDR3 nucleotides: TGTTCCAGCAGCTACCTACCGGCAGGGGATAATGAAAAACTGTTTTTT. The chain carries TRBV7-9 and TRBJ1-4; D is perhaps TRBD1 (6 bases). Germline assignment: CDR1 SEHNR and CDR2 FQNEAQ (reference sequence). The CDR3 has 16 amino acids.